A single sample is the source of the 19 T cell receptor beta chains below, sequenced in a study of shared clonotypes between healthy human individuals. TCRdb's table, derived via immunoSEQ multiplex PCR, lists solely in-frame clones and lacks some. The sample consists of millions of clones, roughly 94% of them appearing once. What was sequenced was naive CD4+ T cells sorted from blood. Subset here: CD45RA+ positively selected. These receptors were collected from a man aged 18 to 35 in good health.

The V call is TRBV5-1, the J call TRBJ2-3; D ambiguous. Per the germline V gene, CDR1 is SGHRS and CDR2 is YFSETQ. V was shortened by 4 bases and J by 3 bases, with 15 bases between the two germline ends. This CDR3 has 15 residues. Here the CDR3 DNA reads TGCGCCAGCAGCCCCATAGGCAGGTGGACAGATACGCAGTATTTT. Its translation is CASSPIGRWTDTQYF.

The DNA for the CDR3 is TGTGCCAGCAGCCCGGGTGGGGGCGAATCCAATCAGCCCCAGCATTTT. Protein sequence: CASSPGGGESNQPQHF. The genes are TRBV9 and TRBJ1-5; possible D gene TRBD1, 6 bases. The V gene's germline CDR1 is SGDLS and CDR2 YYNGEE. V was trimmed by 4 bases and J by 3 bases, leaving 17 bases between them. The CDR3 is 16 amino acids. The entire variable domain, with the rest obtained from reference TRBV9 and TRBJ1-5, is as follows: DSGVTQTPKHLITATGQRVTLRCSPRSGDLSVYWYQQSLDQGLQFLIQYYNGEERAKGNILERFSAQQFPDLHSELNLSSLELGDSALYFCASSPGGGESNQPQHFGDGTRLSIL.

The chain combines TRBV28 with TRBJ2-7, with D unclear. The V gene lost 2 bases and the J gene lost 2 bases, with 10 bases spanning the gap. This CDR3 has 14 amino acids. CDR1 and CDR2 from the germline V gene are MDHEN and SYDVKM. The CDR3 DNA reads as TGTGCCAGCAGTTTAATTCACAGAACCTACGAGCAGTACTTC. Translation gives CASSLIHRTYEQYF.

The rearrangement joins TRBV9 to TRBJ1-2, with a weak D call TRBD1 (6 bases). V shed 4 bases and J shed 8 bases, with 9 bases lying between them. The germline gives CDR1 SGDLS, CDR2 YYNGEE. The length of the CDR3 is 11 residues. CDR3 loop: CASSQGFGYTF. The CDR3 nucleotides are TGTGCCAGCAGCCAGGGGTTCGGCTACACCTTC.

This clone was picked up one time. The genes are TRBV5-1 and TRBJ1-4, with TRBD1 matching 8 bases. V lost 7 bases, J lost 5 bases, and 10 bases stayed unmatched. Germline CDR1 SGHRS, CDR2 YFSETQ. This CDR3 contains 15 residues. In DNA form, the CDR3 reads TGCGCCAGCCAGACCCAGGGGGCGCCGAATGAAAAACTGTTTTTT. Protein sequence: CASQTQGAPNEKLFF.

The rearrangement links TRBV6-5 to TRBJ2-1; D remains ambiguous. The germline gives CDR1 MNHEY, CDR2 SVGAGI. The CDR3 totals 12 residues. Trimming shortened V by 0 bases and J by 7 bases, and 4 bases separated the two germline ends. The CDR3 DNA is TGTGCCAGCAGTTACTCTCCAAATGAGCAGTTCTTC. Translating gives CASSYSPNEQFF.

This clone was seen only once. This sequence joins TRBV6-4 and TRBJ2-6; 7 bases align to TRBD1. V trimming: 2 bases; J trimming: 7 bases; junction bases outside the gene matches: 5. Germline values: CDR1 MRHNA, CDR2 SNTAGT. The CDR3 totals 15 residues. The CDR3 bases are TGTGCCAGCAGTGACCCCCGACAGGGTGCCAACGTCCTGACTTTC. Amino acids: CASSDPRQGANVLTF.

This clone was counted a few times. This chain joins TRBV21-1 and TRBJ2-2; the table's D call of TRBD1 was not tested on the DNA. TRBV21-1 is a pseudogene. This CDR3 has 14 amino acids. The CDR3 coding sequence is TGTGCCAGCAGCAAACAGGGGGCGACCGGGGAGCTGTTTTTT. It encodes CASSKQGATGELFF.

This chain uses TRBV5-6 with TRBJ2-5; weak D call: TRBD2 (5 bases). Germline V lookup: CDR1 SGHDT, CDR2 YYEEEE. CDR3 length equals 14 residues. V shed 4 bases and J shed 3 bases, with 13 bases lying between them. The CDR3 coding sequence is TGTGCCAGCAGCCCCCCGGGAACAAAAGAGACCCAGTACTTC. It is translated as CASSPPGTKETQYF.

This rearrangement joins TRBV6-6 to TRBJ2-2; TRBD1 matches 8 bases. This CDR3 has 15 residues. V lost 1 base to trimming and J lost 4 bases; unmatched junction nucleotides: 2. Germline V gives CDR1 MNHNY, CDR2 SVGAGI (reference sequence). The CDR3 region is CASSYLQGGTGELFF. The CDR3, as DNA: TGTGCCAGCAGTTACTTACAGGGGGGCACCGGGGAGCTGTTTTTT.

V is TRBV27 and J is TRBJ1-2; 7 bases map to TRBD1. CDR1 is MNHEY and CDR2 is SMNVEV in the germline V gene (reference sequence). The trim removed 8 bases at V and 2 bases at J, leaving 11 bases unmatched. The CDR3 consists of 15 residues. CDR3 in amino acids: CASGEQTGANYGYTF. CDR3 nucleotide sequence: TGTGCCAGCGGCGAACAAACAGGGGCCAACTATGGCTACACCTTC.

Written as DNA, the CDR3 is TGTGCCAGCAAACAGGGGAGCTCCTACAATGAGCAGTTCTTC. Encoded protein: CASKQGSSYNEQFF. The J gene is TRBJ2-1, the V gene TRBV18, with 7 nucleotides matching TRBD1. The V and J ends lost 8 bases and 0 bases, in that order; junction bases with no gene match: 4. This CDR3 is 14 amino acids long. The germline V gene has CDR1 KGHSH and CDR2 LQKENI.

CDR3 region: CASSLGGLLPVLTF. The CDR3 DNA sequence: TGTGCCAGCAGCTTGGGGGGGCTTCTCCCCGTCCTGACTTTC. The chain has TRBV5-4 and TRBJ2-6; D is possibly TRBD1 (6 bases). This CDR3 region has 14 residues. CDR1 and CDR2 (germline): SGHNT, YYREEE (reference sequence). V was clipped by 0 bases and J by 12 bases, with 13 bases between them.

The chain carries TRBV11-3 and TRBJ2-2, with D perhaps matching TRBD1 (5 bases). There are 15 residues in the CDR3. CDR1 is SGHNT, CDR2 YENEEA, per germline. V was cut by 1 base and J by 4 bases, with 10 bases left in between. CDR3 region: CASSLGRAVTGELFF. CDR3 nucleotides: TGTGCCAGCAGCTTAGGCAGGGCCGTCACCGGGGAGCTGTTTTTT.

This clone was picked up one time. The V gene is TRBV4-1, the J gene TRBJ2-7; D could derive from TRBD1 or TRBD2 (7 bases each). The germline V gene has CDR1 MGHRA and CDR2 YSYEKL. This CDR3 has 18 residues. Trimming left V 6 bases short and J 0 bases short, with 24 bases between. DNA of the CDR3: TGCGCCAGCAGATACGCCGGGACAGCGGGACCGAGCTCCTACGAGCAGTACTTC. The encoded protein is CASRYAGTAGPSSYEQYF.

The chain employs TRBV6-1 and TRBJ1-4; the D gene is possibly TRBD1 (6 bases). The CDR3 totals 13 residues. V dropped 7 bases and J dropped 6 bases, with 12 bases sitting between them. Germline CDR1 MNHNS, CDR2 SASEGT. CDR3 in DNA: TGTGCCAGCAACAGGGACGGCTATGAAAAACTGTTTTTT. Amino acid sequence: CASNRDGYEKLFF.

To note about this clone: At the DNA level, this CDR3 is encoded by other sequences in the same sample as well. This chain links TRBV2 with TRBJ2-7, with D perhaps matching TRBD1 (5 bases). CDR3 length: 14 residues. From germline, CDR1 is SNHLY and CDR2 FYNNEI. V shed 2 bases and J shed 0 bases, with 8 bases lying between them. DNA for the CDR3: TGTGCCAGCAGTGAACAGGGTAGCTCCTACGAGCAGTACTTC. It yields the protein CASSEQGSSYEQYF.

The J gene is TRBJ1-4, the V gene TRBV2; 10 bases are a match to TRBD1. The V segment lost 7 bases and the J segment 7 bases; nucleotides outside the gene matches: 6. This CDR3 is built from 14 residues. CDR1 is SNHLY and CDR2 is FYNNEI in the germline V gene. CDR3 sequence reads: CASIRDRGREKLFF. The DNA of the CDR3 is TGTGCCAGCATAAGGGACAGGGGCCGTGAAAAACTGTTTTTT.

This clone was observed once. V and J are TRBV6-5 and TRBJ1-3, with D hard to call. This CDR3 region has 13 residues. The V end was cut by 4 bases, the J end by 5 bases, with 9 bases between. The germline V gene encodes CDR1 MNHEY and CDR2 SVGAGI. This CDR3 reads CASSLEGRNTIYF. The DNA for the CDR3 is TGTGCCAGCAGTTTGGAGGGTCGAAACACCATATATTTT.